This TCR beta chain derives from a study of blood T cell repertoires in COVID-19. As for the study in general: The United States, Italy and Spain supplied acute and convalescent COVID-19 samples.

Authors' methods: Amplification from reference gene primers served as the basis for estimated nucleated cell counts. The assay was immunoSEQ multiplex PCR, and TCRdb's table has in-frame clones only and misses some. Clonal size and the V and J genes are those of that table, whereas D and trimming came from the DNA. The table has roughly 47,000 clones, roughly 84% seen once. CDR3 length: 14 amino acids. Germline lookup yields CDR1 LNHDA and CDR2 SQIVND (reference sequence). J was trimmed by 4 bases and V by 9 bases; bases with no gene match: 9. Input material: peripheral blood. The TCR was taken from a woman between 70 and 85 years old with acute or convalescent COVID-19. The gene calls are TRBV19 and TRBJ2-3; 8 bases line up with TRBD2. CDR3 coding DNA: TGTGCCAGCTCGGCGGGAGGCCTCGCAGATACGCAGTATTTT. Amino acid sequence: CASSAGGLADTQYF.